This TCR beta chain originates from a study of T cell responses to AZD1222 COVID-19 vaccine. General observations from the study: Sampling captured repertoires only after the peak T cell response.

Trimming shortened V by 2 bases and J by 9 bases, and 11 bases separated the two germline ends. This CDR3 spans 13 amino acids. Germline loops: CDR1 SGHVS, CDR2 FQNEAQ. On this clone itself: The target antigen is unknown.

Clones were sequenced by immunoSEQ multiplex PCR, and TCRdb holds only the in-frame ones, with some missing. The sample consists of some 130,000 clones, 92% of them appearing once. This clonotype was sampled from an adult in good health. The chain uses TRBV7-8 and TRBJ1-5; no firm D call. This specimen was peripheral blood, taken on day 0 of AZD1222 vaccination. The CDR3 nucleotides read TGTGCCAGCAGCTTAATCCCCGTTCGGCCCCAGCATTTT. Protein: CASSLIPVRPQHF.